The next 4 T cell receptor beta chains were all read from a single sample in a study of cytomegalovirus exposure and HLA in healthy donors. PCR primers comprised 60 Vbeta and 13 Jbeta primers. Generated by immunoSEQ multiplex PCR, the TCRdb table keeps only in-frame clones and is missing some. The sample gives 160,000 or so clones, about 72% of which show up once; 2.5% is in the top ten. The material sequenced was PBMCs. Receptors were obtained from a human donor in good health.

This chain connects TRBV6-5 to TRBJ2-7; D ambiguous. Germline V gene sequence: CDR1 MNHEY, CDR2 SVGAGI. The germline V and J ends were trimmed by 6 bases and 3 bases, with 18 bases remaining between them. This CDR3 contains 15 residues. For the CDR3, the DNA is TGTGCCAGCAGCCCGGGTCGGCTGTCTGACTACGAGCAGTACTTC. Amino acid sequence: CASSPGRLSDYEQYF.

V and J are TRBV29-1 and TRBJ2-1, with a weak D call TRBD2 (5 bases). The CDR3 length is 14 residues. Deletions cut 6 bases from V and 0 bases from J, with 12 bases between. Germline V gene sequence: CDR1 SQVTM, CDR2 ANQGSEA. The CDR3 reads CSVGTGFSYNEQFF. The CDR3 DNA follows: TGCAGCGTCGGAACGGGATTCTCCTACAATGAGCAGTTCTTC.

This clone has more than one count but fewer than ten. The chain recombines TRBV5-1 with TRBJ1-3, with TRBD1 identical over 7 bases. V lost 4 bases, J lost 1 base, and 8 bases stayed unmatched. Germline V gene sequence: CDR1 SGHRS, CDR2 YFSETQ. There are 16 residues in the CDR3. The CDR3, as DNA: TGCGCCAGCAGCAATCCCGGGACAGTTTCTGGAAACACCATATATTTT. Protein product: CASSNPGTVSGNTIYF. Combining the CDR3 with reference TRBV5-1 and TRBJ1-3 gives the whole variable domain KAGVTQTPRYLIKTRGQQVTLSCSPISGHRSVSWYQQTPGQGLQFLFEYFSETQRNKGNFPGRFSGRQFSNSRSEMNVSTLELGDSALYLCASSNPGTVSGNTIYFGEGSWLTVV.

This clone occurred once. The chain links TRBV7-6 to TRBJ2-1, with D maybe TRBD2 (5 bases). There are 13 residues in the CDR3. Germline V gene sequence: CDR1 SGHVS, CDR2 FNYEAQ. V was shortened by 0 bases and J by 8 bases, with 8 bases between the two germline ends. The CDR3 region has the DNA TGTGCCAGCAGCTTAGCACTAGTATATGAGCAGTTCTTC. Protein sequence: CASSLALVYEQFF.